The entry below describes one T cell receptor (beta chain). The CDR3 is made up of 15 amino acids. V was clipped by 6 bases and J by 1 base; unmatched bases: 8. The germline V gene has CDR1 MDHEN and CDR2 SYDVKM. TCRdb processed the 5' RACE reads anew with MiXCR; each CDR3 protein has one entry. In the table there are about 55,000 distinct CDR3 sequences, about a sixth of which are singletons. Naive CD4+ cells had CD25+ Tregs removed. This chain connects TRBV28 to TRBJ1-1; 7 positions agree with TRBD1. The sample taken for sequencing was naive CD4+ T cells sorted from blood. Subset reported: naive CD4+ T cells, CD4+CD45RA+CD25-. The clonotype originates from a female donor with breast cancer. For the CDR3, the DNA is TGTGCCAGCAGACCCCCACAGGGGACGAACACTGAAGCTTTCTTT. This sequence encodes CASRPPQGTNTEAFF.